This T cell receptor beta chain was recovered during a study of patients and donors after allogeneic stem cell transplantation. Germline values: CDR1 LGHNA, CDR2 YNFKEQ. CDR3 size: 12 residues. With 8 bases clipped from V and 6 bases from J, the junction kept 2 bases outside the gene matches. From the RT-PCR reads, TCRdb called clonotypes with MiXCR, one entry per CDR3 protein. The data hold about 23,000 distinct CDR3 sequences, with around 30% observed a single time. The material sequenced was blood, either unsorted or a sorted T cell fraction (not recorded which). The TCR originated in a human donor who was either an allogeneic HSCT recipient or a stem cell or donor lymphocyte infusion donor (not recorded which). It is not recorded whose cells these are; they may come from a transplant donor. J is TRBJ1-4 and V is TRBV4-2; 8 bases fit TRBD1. In nucleotides, the CDR3 is TGTGCCAGCGGACAGGGTGATGAAAAACTGTTTTTT. This gives the protein CASGQGDEKLFF.